This TCR beta chain was recovered during a study of tumor-infiltrating lymphocytes in oesophageal squamous cell carcinoma. This clonotype turned up a few times. The conserved final phenylalanine or tryptophan is absent from the CDR3, which likely points to a read error. The DNA is omitted, as the CDR3 cannot be located on it reliably, and the CDR3 follows TCRdb's listing. Per germline, CDR1 SGHVS and CDR2 FQNEAQ. The CDR3 is 16 amino acids in total, end residues counted. TCRdb reprocessed the PCR reads with MiXCR, giving one entry per CDR3 protein. The table has over 10,000 distinct CDR3 sequences, 50% to 55% seen once.

The source of this sequence is a female donor with esophageal squamous cell carcinoma. V gene TRBV7-8 combines with J gene TRBJ2-3; the table assigns TRBD1, which was not confirmed against the DNA. The sample was esophageal tumor tissue. Here the CDR3 reads CASSNRQGAYEQYFGP.